Listed here are 15 T cell receptor beta chains from one sample, sequenced in a study of T cell responses to AZD1222 COVID-19 vaccine. Measured with immunoSEQ multiplex PCR; TCRdb has only the in-frame clones, and not every one. The sample records 100,000 or so clones, more than 85% being singletons. The specimen comprised peripheral blood, sampled on day 0 of AZD1222 vaccination. These receptors all stem from an adult in good health.

The V gene is TRBV6-5, the J gene TRBJ1-1, with D possibly being TRBD1 (6 bases). The V gene lost 0 bases and the J gene lost 5 bases, with 10 bases spanning the gap. This CDR3 is built from 14 residues. Germline loops: CDR1 MNHEY, CDR2 SVGAGI. In nucleotides, the CDR3 is TGTGCCAGCAGTTACTCGGCAGGGACAACTGAAGCTTTCTTT. Residues: CASSYSAGTTEAFF.

The chain joins TRBV12-2 to TRBJ2-7; the listed D gene, TRBD2, was not tested against the DNA. TRBV12-2 counts as a pseudogene. The CDR3 extends over 17 amino acids. The chain's CDR3 is CASRLGPTSGDSYEQYF. CDR3 in DNA: TGTGCAAGTCGCTTAGGGCCGACTAGCGGGGATTCCTACGAGCAGTACTTC.

This clone appeared a single time. The V call is TRBV6-2 or TRBV6-3, the J call TRBJ1-2; the match to TRBD1 covers 7 bases. Germline trimming cut 0 bases from V and 3 bases from J; bases unmatched to any gene: 4. The CDR3 spans 15 residues. CDR1 MNHEY and CDR2 SVGEGT come from the germline V gene. CDR3 bases: TGTGCCAGCAGTTACTCGAAACAGGGGTACTATGGCTACACCTTC. Translating gives CASSYSKQGYYGYTF.

This sequence joins TRBV7-5 and TRBJ2-1; TRBD2 is taken as the D call from the table, unchecked against the DNA. TRBV7-5 is annotated as a pseudogene. The CDR3 loop spans 14 amino acids. This CDR3 is CVRSLRGRNNEQFF. CDR3 nucleotides: TGTGTCAGAAGCTTACGGGGAAGGAACAATGAGCAGTTCTTC.

The chain joins TRBV12-3 or TRBV12-4 to TRBJ1-1; D unclear. The CDR3 extends over 13 amino acids. V gave up 3 bases and J gave up 6 bases, with 11 bases separating them. The CDR3 region has the DNA TGTGCCAGCAGTTTGGATGAGTGGGCTGAAGCTTTCTTT. It specifies CASSLDEWAEAFF.

This chain uses TRBV2 with TRBJ2-1; 12 nucleotides agree with TRBD2. V lost 2 bases to trimming and J lost 9 bases; unmatched junction nucleotides: 8. CDR1 SNHLY and CDR2 FYNNEI come from the germline V gene. The CDR3 length is 16 residues. DNA of the CDR3: TGTGCCAGCAGTGAAATTCCTAGCGGGGGGGCGGGTGAGCAGTTCTTC. Translating it yields CASSEIPSGGAGEQFF.

The chain combines TRBV6-5 with TRBJ2-7; a weak D match, TRBD1 (5 bases). The CDR3 has 14 amino acids. Trimming shortened V by 5 bases and J by 0 bases, and 11 bases separated the two germline ends. In germline, CDR1 is MNHEY, CDR2 SVGAGI. CDR3 in DNA: TGTGCCAGCAGTCCCGCCGACAGCTCCTACGAGCAGTACTTC. Its protein product is CASSPADSSYEQYF.

V and J are TRBV6-5 and TRBJ1-2, with D unclear. Germline V gives CDR1 MNHEY, CDR2 SVGAGI. The CDR3 extends over 13 amino acids. V dropped 0 bases and J dropped 11 bases, with 13 bases sitting between them. Written as DNA, the CDR3 is TGTGCCAGCAGTTACTCGATCAGTTTAGGGTACACCTTC. Protein sequence: CASSYSISLGYTF.

This sequence joins TRBV29-1 and TRBJ2-3, with a tentative D call TRBD1 (5 bases). The CDR3 is made up of 12 amino acids. The V end lost 5 bases, the J end lost 2 bases, and 8 bases lay between the germline ends. Looked up from germline, CDR1 is SQVTM and CDR2 is ANQGSEA. The CDR3 nucleotides are TGCAGCGTTCCGACAGCCACAGATACGCAGTATTTT. Translated, it gives CSVPTATDTQYF.

J is TRBJ2-7 and V is TRBV18; D is uncertain. The germline CDR1 and CDR2 sequences are KGHSH and LQKENI. The CDR3 is 11 amino acids. The V end lost 5 bases, the J end lost 2 bases, and 4 bases lay between the germline ends. The CDR3 DNA follows: TGTGCCAGCTCAAGAACCTACGAGCAGTACTTC. It yields the protein CASSRTYEQYF.

The V call is TRBV5-5, the J call TRBJ2-1; tentative D call: TRBD2 (6 bases). V was cut by 0 bases and J by 3 bases, with 13 bases left in between. Germline values: CDR1 SGHKS, CDR2 YYEKEE (reference sequence). The CDR3 has 16 amino acids. CDR3 region: CASSLVEGDLYNEQFF. In DNA form, the CDR3 reads TGTGCCAGCAGCTTGGTGGAGGGAGATCTCTACAATGAGCAGTTCTTC.

The gene calls are TRBV5-4 and TRBJ1-6; no definite D call. Between the trimmed V and J ends, which lost 0 bases and 9 bases, there was a span of 7 bases. The germline gives CDR1 SGHNT, CDR2 YYREEE (reference sequence). CDR3 length: 13 amino acids. The CDR3 region is CASSLGGLSPLHF. CDR3 in DNA: TGTGCCAGCAGCTTGGGTGGGCTTTCACCCCTCCACTTT.

This chain uses TRBV30 with TRBJ1-1; a possible D gene is TRBD1 (5 bases). V lost 0 bases to trimming and J lost 5 bases, with 13 bases between them. CDR1 is GTSNPN, CDR2 SVGIG, per germline (reference sequence). The CDR3 runs 14 residues. The DNA for the CDR3 is TGTGCCTGGAGTGTACCTGGGGGTTGGACTGAAGCTTTCTTT. Its protein is CAWSVPGGWTEAFF.

The V and J genes are TRBV5-5 and TRBJ2-7, with no clear D. V dropped 4 bases and J dropped 5 bases, with 7 bases sitting between them. CDR3 length: 11 amino acids. Germline V gives CDR1 SGHKS, CDR2 YYEKEE (reference sequence). Here the CDR3 reads CASSPDHEQYF. CDR3 in DNA: TGTGCCAGCAGCCCAGACCACGAGCAGTACTTC.

The rearrangement joins TRBV5-1 to TRBJ2-5, with TRBD2 matching 9 bases. Germline CDR1 SGHRS, CDR2 YFSETQ. This CDR3 contains 16 residues. V shed 4 bases, J shed 3 bases, and the junction held 10 bases outside the gene matches. For the CDR3, the DNA is TGCGCCAGCAGCCGAACCACTAGCGGGTTTAAAGAGACCCAGTACTTC. This gives the protein CASSRTTSGFKETQYF. Full variable domain (rest looked up from reference TRBV5-1 and TRBJ2-5): KAGVTQTPRYLIKTRGQQVTLSCSPISGHRSVSWYQQTPGQGLQFLFEYFSETQRNKGNFPGRFSGRQFSNSRSEMNVSTLELGDSALYLCASSRTTSGFKETQYFGPGTRLLVL.